A single sample is the source of the 22 T cell receptor beta chains below, sequenced in a study of blood T cell repertoires in COVID-19. Libraries were prepared by immunoSEQ multiplex PCR; TCRdb keeps only in-frame clonotypes and omits some of them. The sample gives just over 65,000 clones, around 86% of which show up once; less than 9% is in the top ten. Sample: peripheral blood. The receptors were sampled from a man aged 25-45 years with acute or convalescent COVID-19.

This rearrangement joins TRBV4-1 to TRBJ2-4, with TRBD1 matching 8 bases. This CDR3 comprises 15 residues. Germline loops: CDR1 MGHRA, CDR2 YSYEKL. Trimming at V came to 2 bases and at J to 6 bases, leaving 6 bases not matched to a gene. CDR3 in amino acids: CASSQRYGTGNIQYF. The CDR3 region has the DNA TGCGCCAGCAGCCAAAGGTACGGGACAGGAAACATTCAGTACTTC.

This chain uses TRBV6-5 with TRBJ2-5, with TRBD2 as a possible D gene (7 bases). Germline-derived CDR1 and CDR2 are MNHEY and SVGAGI. This CDR3 contains 14 residues. Trimming took off 11 bases at V and 2 bases at J, with 18 bases between the two ends. The DNA of the CDR3 is TGTGCCCTCTCCGGGGGGCGGGAGCAAGAGACCCAGTACTTC. Translated, it gives CALSGGREQETQYF.

The chain combines TRBV6-2 or TRBV6-3 with TRBJ2-1, with no clear D. V was shortened by 2 bases and J by 10 bases, with 6 bases between the two germline ends. Germline V gene sequence: CDR1 MNHEY, CDR2 SVGEGT. This CDR3 is 11 amino acids long. The DNA of the CDR3 is TGTGCCAGCAGTTACCCGGAGGAGCAGTTCTTC. This gives the protein CASSYPEEQFF.

The sample holds one count of this clone. The genes are TRBV7-2 and TRBJ2-5; 11 bases line up with TRBD1. The CDR3 is made up of 16 amino acids. The trim removed 3 bases at V and 5 bases at J, leaving 8 bases unmatched. The germline V gene encodes CDR1 SGHTA and CDR2 FQGNSA. CDR3 in DNA: TGTGCCAGCAGCTTGGTGGACAGGGGGCGCGTGGAGACCCAGTACTTC. Its translation: CASSLVDRGRVETQYF.

V usage is TRBV5-6 and J usage is TRBJ2-7; 7 bases are shared with TRBD1. V was pared by 1 base and J by 1 base, with 5 bases of the junction left unmatched. This CDR3 is 15 amino acids long. CDR1 and CDR2 (germline): SGHDT, YYEEEE. The CDR3 DNA is TGTGCCAGCAGCTTGTGGACAGGCCGTTCCTACGAGCAGTACTTC. Translated, it gives CASSLWTGRSYEQYF.

This clone was seen only once. This chain joins TRBV11-2 and TRBJ1-6; 7 nucleotides align to TRBD1. The CDR3 is 13 amino acids. Germline lookup yields CDR1 SGHAT and CDR2 FQNNGV. V lost 5 bases and J lost 9; bases outside the gene matches: 4. The CDR3 bases are TGTGCCAGCAGCACCGACAGGGTTTCACCCCTCCACTTT. As protein: CASSTDRVSPLHF.

V gene TRBV9 combines with J gene TRBJ2-1; no clear D. The CDR3 totals 16 residues. Deletions cut 0 bases from V and 0 bases from J, with 10 bases between. Germline assignment: CDR1 SGDLS and CDR2 YYNGEE. This CDR3 is CASSVDSTTSYNEQFF. The CDR3 DNA follows: TGTGCCAGCAGCGTAGATTCTACCACCTCCTACAATGAGCAGTTCTTC.

The chain joins TRBV28 to TRBJ2-7; tentative D call: TRBD1 (6 bases). Germline CDR1 MDHEN, CDR2 SYDVKM. The CDR3 loop spans 14 amino acids. Trimming pared 1 base from V and 2 bases from J, leaving 9 bases between. The CDR3 is CASSLFQGTYEQYF. CDR3 bases: TGTGCCAGCAGTTTATTCCAGGGGACCTACGAGCAGTACTTC.

The chain carries TRBV21-1 and TRBJ1-2; the table's D call of TRBD1 was not tested on the DNA. TRBV21-1 is reported as a pseudogene. The CDR3 has 14 residues. The CDR3 reads CASSKTGKGYGYTF. In DNA form, the CDR3 reads TGTGCCAGCAGCAAAACAGGGAAGGGCTATGGCTACACCTTC.

CDR3 in DNA: TGCGCCAGCAGTCCAACCCCGGGACTAGGTGTGGAGCTGTTTTTT. Its translation is CASSPTPGLGVELFF. This rearrangement joins TRBV5-1 to TRBJ2-2, with 8 bases lining up with TRBD2. This CDR3 region has 15 residues. CDR1 is SGHRS and CDR2 is YFSETQ in the germline V gene. The V segment lost 5 bases and the J segment 10 bases; nucleotides outside the gene matches: 13.

The chain joins TRBV6-6 to TRBJ1-3; 7 nucleotides align to TRBD1. With V trimmed by 6 bases and J by 0 bases, 11 bases remained unmatched. Per germline, CDR1 MNHNY and CDR2 SVGAGI (reference sequence). This CDR3 spans 17 amino acids. This CDR3 reads CASRRQGPPHSGNTIYF. The CDR3 nucleotides are TGTGCCAGCAGACGACAGGGTCCCCCCCACTCTGGAAACACCATATATTTT.

This clone was detected a few times. The rearrangement uses TRBV27 and TRBJ2-1; TRBD2 matches 11 bases. Trimming took 6 bases from V and 6 from J; bases not matched to a gene: 13. The CDR3 consists of 17 residues. The germline gives CDR1 MNHEY, CDR2 SMNVEV (reference sequence). The CDR3 DNA follows: TGTGCCAGCAGAGGAACCGGGACTAGCGGATTTGCCAATGAGCAGTTCTTC. Its translation is CASRGTGTSGFANEQFF.

In its sample, this clone was seen a few times. The CDR3 reads CASSTRTGGSYTF. DNA of the CDR3: TGTGCCAGCAGCACAAGGACAGGGGGCAGCTACACCTTC. This rearrangement joins TRBV6-5 to TRBJ1-2, with 11 bases identical to TRBD1. The CDR3 loop spans 13 amino acids. Germline V gene lookup returns CDR1 MNHEY and CDR2 SVGAGI. J gave up 9 bases and V 6 bases, and 6 bases lay outside the gene matches.

V gene TRBV9 combines with J gene TRBJ2-3, with D possibly TRBD2 on 5 matching bases. The germline V gene encodes CDR1 SGDLS and CDR2 YYNGEE. This CDR3 spans 16 amino acids. Deletions cut 0 bases from V and 2 bases from J, with 13 bases between. As DNA, the CDR3 is TGTGCCAGCAGCGTAGTAGACGGGATGCACACAGATACGCAGTATTTT. It is translated as CASSVVDGMHTDTQYF.

This chain links TRBV7-2 with TRBJ2-3; no firm D call. Trimming stripped 4 bases from V and 1 base from J, with 18 bases between. Germline CDR1 and CDR2: SGHTA and FQGNSA. This CDR3 is built from 17 residues. The CDR3 reads CASSSIYNLGGTDTQYF. The CDR3, as DNA: TGTGCCAGCAGCTCCATCTACAACCTAGGAGGCACAGATACGCAGTATTTT. Using reference TRBV7-2 and TRBJ2-3 for the parts outside the CDR3, the full variable domain is GAGVSQSPSNKVTEKGKDVELRCDPISGHTALYWYRQSLGQGLEFLIYFQGNSAPDKSGLPSDRFSAERTGGSVSTLTIQRTQQEDSAVYLCASSSIYNLGGTDTQYFGPGTRLTVL.

This clone came up a few times. This chain joins TRBV10-2 and TRBJ2-5; D ambiguous. CDR3 length equals 12 residues. The germline CDR1 and CDR2 sequences are WSHSY and SAAADI. V lost 4 bases and J lost 2, with 5 bases in between. The CDR3 DNA follows: TGCGCCAGCAGTGCCGGGCAAGAGACCCAGTACTTC. Amino acids: CASSAGQETQYF.

This clone was found a few times. This rearrangement joins TRBV12-3 or TRBV12-4 to TRBJ2-1; D may be TRBD2 (6 bases). V lost 3 bases, J lost 7 bases, and 10 bases lay in between. The CDR3 is 13 residues long. CDR3 nucleotide sequence: TGTGCCAGCAGTTTGGAGGGCTCGAATGAGCAGTTCTTC. Protein product: CASSLEGSNEQFF.

J is TRBJ2-1 and V is TRBV4-1; D perhaps matches TRBD2 (6 bases). This CDR3 region has 15 residues. Germline values: CDR1 MGHRA, CDR2 YSYEKL. The V and J ends lost 3 bases and 6 bases respectively, with 15 bases between them. The CDR3 loop reads CASSHTTGTSNEQFF. CDR3 bases: TGCGCCAGCAGCCACACAACCGGGACTTCCAATGAGCAGTTCTTC.

The V call is TRBV7-8, the J call TRBJ2-6; tentatively, D is TRBD2 (6 bases). Looked up from germline, CDR1 is SGHVS and CDR2 is FQNEAQ. The V gene lost 0 bases and the J gene lost 0 bases, with 12 bases spanning the gap. This CDR3 is built from 18 residues. Here the CDR3 DNA reads TGTGCCAGCAGCTTAGCGGAGGGGCTAAACTCTGGGGCCAACGTCCTGACTTTC. It is translated as CASSLAEGLNSGANVLTF.

The chain uses TRBV9 and TRBJ2-3, with 10 nucleotides matching TRBD2. J gave up 5 bases and V 4 bases, and 4 bases lay outside the gene matches. Germline V gene lookup returns CDR1 SGDLS and CDR2 YYNGEE. CDR3 size: 14 residues. Here the CDR3 reads CASSTRLAGDTQYF. The DNA for the CDR3 is TGTGCCAGCAGCACCAGACTAGCGGGAGATACGCAGTATTTT. Full variable domain (missing parts from reference TRBV9 and TRBJ2-3): DSGVTQTPKHLITATGQRVTLRCSPRSGDLSVYWYQQSLDQGLQFLIQYYNGEERAKGNILERFSAQQFPDLHSELNLSSLELGDSALYFCASSTRLAGDTQYFGPGTRLTVL.

This sequence joins TRBV5-8 and TRBJ2-5; D might be TRBD1 (5 bases). Germline CDR1 and CDR2: SGHTS and YDEGEE. Deletions cut 6 bases from V and 2 bases from J, with 20 bases between. CDR3 length: 16 residues. CDR3 DNA: TGTGCCAGCATCAAAACAGGATCTAGTCGACAAGAGACCCAGTACTTC. Encoded protein: CASIKTGSSRQETQYF.

The chain combines TRBV19 with TRBJ2-1; weak D call: TRBD2 (6 bases). Germline V gene sequence: CDR1 LNHDA, CDR2 SQIVND (reference sequence). The CDR3 covers 13 residues. Trimming shortened V by 4 bases and J by 9 bases, and 13 bases separated the two germline ends. The CDR3 region is CASSTSGESEQFF. The CDR3 DNA sequence: TGTGCCAGTAGTACGTCGGGGGAGAGTGAGCAGTTCTTC. Full variable domain (outside the CDR3, taken from reference TRBV19 and TRBJ2-1): DGGITQSPKYLFRKEGQNVTLSCEQNLNHDAMYWYRQDPGQGLRLIYYSQIVNDFQKGDIAEGYSVSREKKESFPLTVTSAQKNPTAFYLCASSTSGESEQFFGPGTRLTVL.